The source of this T cell receptor (beta chain) is a study of siplizumab effects on memory and regulatory T cells. Assay: immunoSEQ multiplex PCR; the TCRdb copy retains only in-frame clones and omits some. The top ten clones hold 1.5% to 2% of a sample with some 70,000 clones, 75% to 90% of them seen once. The CDR3 loop spans 12 amino acids. CDR1 and CDR2 from the germline V gene are SGHTA and FQGNSA. The V end was cut by 2 bases, the J end by 7 bases, with 6 bases between. This chain joins TRBV7-2 and TRBJ2-4, with D hard to call. Material: Tregs sorted from blood. This TCR derives from a human donor in good health. CDR3 region: CASSLSGNIQYF. The CDR3 DNA follows: TGTGCCAGCAGCTTATCCGGGAACATTCAGTACTTC.